Below are 13 T cell receptor beta chains sequenced from a single sample in a study of blood T cell repertoires in COVID-19. TCRdb keeps only in-frame clones here, not all; method: immunoSEQ multiplex PCR. The sample lists around 45,000 clones; around nine tenths were seen once. Sample: peripheral blood. All receptors come from a man in his sixties with active or convalescent COVID-19.

CDR3 region: CASSPPDSTYNEQFF. Here the CDR3 DNA reads TGTGCCAGTAGTCCCCCCGACTCGACCTACAATGAGCAGTTCTTC. The gene calls are TRBV19 and TRBJ2-1; D unresolved. The CDR3 runs to 15 residues. Trimming stripped 5 bases from V and 2 bases from J, with 13 bases between. Germline loops: CDR1 LNHDA, CDR2 SQIVND (reference sequence).

This chain uses TRBV28 with TRBJ1-6; D might be TRBD1 (6 bases). The CDR3 contains 17 residues. V was shortened by 5 bases and J by 0 bases, with 14 bases between the two germline ends. Per the germline V gene, CDR1 is MDHEN and CDR2 is SYDVKM. DNA for the CDR3: TGTGCCAGCAGTCCCAGGGGAGGGAGCTCCTATAATTCACCCCTCCACTTT. Its translation: CASSPRGGSSYNSPLHF.

The chain joins TRBV3-1 (or the pseudogene TRBV3-2) to TRBJ1-2; D is perhaps TRBD1 (5 bases). Germline assignment: CDR1 LGHDT and CDR2 YNNKEL (reference sequence). Trimming cost V 8 bases and J 4 bases, with 17 bases left between them. This CDR3 spans 14 amino acids. The CDR3 is CASAMRGLAYGYTF. The CDR3 DNA reads as TGTGCCAGCGCCATGCGGGGACTGGCCTATGGCTACACCTTC.

The chain is built from TRBV4-1 and TRBJ1-6, with 9 bases lining up with TRBD1. V lost 1 base, J lost 9 bases, and 7 bases stayed unmatched. The CDR3 loop spans 16 amino acids. Germline V gene sequence: CDR1 MGHRA, CDR2 YSYEKL. The CDR3 region is CASSQVVGQGISPLHF. The CDR3 coding sequence is TGCGCCAGCAGCCAAGTAGTGGGACAGGGCATTTCACCCCTCCACTTT.

This sequence joins TRBV10-3 and TRBJ1-2; D unresolved. Germline V gives CDR1 ENHRY, CDR2 SYGVKD. Trimming shortened V by 7 bases and J by 2 bases, and 17 bases separated the two germline ends. The CDR3 loop spans 15 amino acids. CDR3 sequence reads: CAITQFKAGNYGYTF. The CDR3 DNA is TGTGCCATCACACAGTTTAAAGCGGGAAACTATGGCTACACCTTC.

V is TRBV19 and J is TRBJ1-1, with TRBD1 identical over 8 bases. The germline V gene encodes CDR1 LNHDA and CDR2 SQIVND (reference sequence). The CDR3 covers 16 residues. Trimming cost V 6 bases and J 5 bases; bases outside gene matches: 14. Written as DNA, the CDR3 is TGTGCCAGTAGAACACCAGGACAGGGTTTGAGGACTGAAGCTTTCTTT. It encodes CASRTPGQGLRTEAFF.

This clone was seen just once. One junction end does not reproduce the germline sequence, and a read error may be involved. The chain carries TRBV7-3 and TRBJ1-4, with no clear D. The CDR3 spans 9 residues. Germline CDR1 reads SGHTA; CDR2 reads FQGTGA. This CDR3 reads CASSLCSSF. The CDR3 DNA sequence: TGTGCCAGCAGCTTATGTTCCAGTTTT.

V usage is TRBV5-1 and J usage is TRBJ1-1; 8 bases agree with TRBD1. V lost 2 bases, J lost 3 bases, and 6 bases stayed unmatched. Looked up from germline, CDR1 is SGHRS and CDR2 is YFSETQ. The CDR3 runs 15 residues. In DNA form, the CDR3 reads TGCGCCAGCAGCTTCACAGGGGGTGGTGACACTGAAGCTTTCTTT. Its translation is CASSFTGGGDTEAFF.

This clone was found a few times. The chain employs TRBV7-8 and TRBJ1-5; 12 bases map to TRBD1. Germline CDR1 SGHVS, CDR2 FQNEAQ. The V and J ends lost 5 bases and 6 bases, in that order; junction bases with no gene match: 8. The CDR3 is made up of 16 amino acids. CDR3 amino acids: CASSPLPGQGAQPQHF. The CDR3 DNA is TGTGCCAGCAGCCCCTTACCGGGACAGGGGGCTCAGCCCCAGCATTTT.

This clone was seen a few times. The chain recombines TRBV25-1 with TRBJ1-1; no reliable D call. The germline CDR1 and CDR2 sequences are MGHDK and SYGVNS. The CDR3 covers 14 residues. Trimming cost V 0 bases and J 4 bases, with 9 bases left between them. CDR3 DNA sequence: TGTGCCAGCAGTGAATACGGGAGAGCCACTGAAGCTTTCTTT. Amino acids: CASSEYGRATEAFF.

The chain joins TRBV6-1 to TRBJ1-4; TRBD1 is a possible D gene (6 bases). Deletions cut 1 base from V and 5 bases from J, with 14 bases between. Germline V gives CDR1 MNHNS, CDR2 SASEGT. The CDR3 extends over 16 amino acids. CDR3 residues: CASSEGFGQPNEKLFF. In DNA form, the CDR3 reads TGTGCCAGCAGTGAAGGCTTTGGACAGCCAAATGAAAAACTGTTTTTT.

The J gene is TRBJ2-5, the V gene TRBV27; 7 nucleotides match TRBD1. In germline, CDR1 is MNHEY, CDR2 SMNVEV (reference sequence). V shed 3 bases, J shed 4 bases, and the junction held 2 bases outside the gene matches. The CDR3 runs 13 residues. The CDR3 DNA follows: TGTGCCAGCAGTTTGGCAGGGGGAGAGACCCAGTACTTC. Translation: CASSLAGGETQYF.

V usage is TRBV28 and J usage is TRBJ1-2; D not resolved. Germline V CDR1 and CDR2: MDHEN, SYDVKM. Trimming shortened V by 7 bases and J by 6 bases, and 12 bases separated the two germline ends. The CDR3 runs 12 residues. CDR3 DNA: TGTGCCAGCAAGCCCCCTTCTGATGGCTACACCTTC. Translation: CASKPPSDGYTF.